The clone carrying this T cell receptor beta chain was observed many times. What it binds is not known. This record comes from a study of T cell repertoires in cytomegalovirus infection. Study-wide results and limits: The ex vivo response was dominated by HLA-C-restricted CMV-specific TCR beta clonotypes.

TCRdb reprocessed the reads with MiXCR, giving one entry per CDR3 protein. The sample has roughly 300,000 distinct CDR3 sequences; more than 8% are singletons. This CDR3 has 13 residues. CDR1 and CDR2 from the germline V gene are SNHLY and FYNNEI. V was shortened by 4 bases and J by 7 bases, with 14 bases between the two germline ends. Sequencing was performed on PBMCs. This chain connects TRBV2 to TRBJ2-7, with D tentatively TRBD1 (6 bases). This clonotype was sampled from a human donor in good health (CMV status not recorded). Some clones in this sample may be carry-over from other donors' samples. This CDR3 reads CASSAQGEGEQYF. The CDR3 DNA is TGTGCCAGCAGTGCACAGGGAGAAGGGGAGCAGTACTTC.